This T cell receptor beta chain is drawn from a study of CD8 T cells in ankylosing spondylitis. Comment on this clonotype: What it binds is not known.

The TCR beta libraries were generated through quantitative 5'-RACE incorporating molecular barcodes. TCRdb reprocessed the 5' RACE reads via MiXCR and lists one record per CDR3 protein. Found here are more than 600,000 distinct CDR3 sequences, roughly 19% of them singletons; the top ten hold around 19%. The study's findings and limits: The authors found the disease-linked clones to be CD8+ and relatively rare in peripheral blood. Enrichment of disease-linked clones was reportedly significant in matched ankylosing spondylitis synovial fluid. Seemingly characteristic of ankylosing spondylitis blood was a TCR beta motif consisting of 7 or 8 highly homologous variants.

The trim removed 0 bases at V and 10 bases at J, leaving 15 bases unmatched. This CDR3 contains 19 residues. Germline V gives CDR1 MNHEY, CDR2 SVGAGI. V is TRBV6-5 and J is TRBJ2-1; 13 nucleotides align to TRBD2. The source of this sequence is a male donor with ankylosing spondylitis. The sequencing sample was made of blood, either unsorted or a sorted T cell fraction (not recorded which). The CDR3 bases are TGTGCCAGCAGTTACTCCGGGGGACTAGCGGGACGAGGGGAGAGAGAGCAGTTCTTC. Translating gives CASSYSGGLAGRGEREQFF.